This T cell receptor (beta chain) was sequenced in a study of blood T cell repertoires in COVID-19. Background on the study: Specimens from acute and convalescent COVID-19 originated in the United States, Italy and Spain.

This CDR3 is 16 amino acids long. V was pared by 4 bases and J by 0 bases, with 14 bases between. Germline V gene sequence: CDR1 SGHDT, CDR2 YYEEEE. As processed by the authors: Cell counts per sample came from amplifying reference gene primers. Profiling relied on immunoSEQ multiplex PCR, and the TCRdb table lists in-frame clones only, not all of them. V and J calls and clone size come straight from that table; D and trimming were deduced from the DNA. This table holds 300,000 to 350,000 clones, approximately 83% found once. Enrollees, about 18 to 89 years old, lived in 25 or so US areas. Clinical histories supplied by participants themselves formed the basis of cohort assignment.

Source material: PBMCs or T cells enriched from blood (not recorded which). This chain connects TRBV5-6 to TRBJ1-3; D unclear. This sequence was found in a woman between 40 and 50 years old with acute COVID-19. The CDR3 DNA is TGTGCCAGCAGCCTACGGACTGTCCGCTCTGGAAACACCATATATTTT. It encodes CASSLRTVRSGNTIYF.